A selection of T cell receptor beta chains follows, all from one sample in a study of shared clonotypes between healthy human individuals. Sequencing was performed with immunoSEQ multiplex PCR; in TCRdb, only in-frame clones are kept and a portion is missing. The table records under 2,500,000 clones, approximately 96% of them present only once. The specimen was naive CD4+ T cells sorted from blood. Receptors originate from a man aged 18 to 30 in good health. Both conserved end residues are part of each CDR3. D genes are given only for firm matches. Clone size is stated in some rows and not others, as once, few, many or a class when expanded.

d_call: TRBD1
clone_size: NA
j_call: TRBJ1-3
v_call: TRBV13
cdr3_aa: CASRADRGTGNTIYF
cdr3_nt: TGTGCCAGCAGGGCCGACAGGGGAACTGGAAACACCATATATTTT

d_call: NA
clone_size: NA
j_call: TRBJ2-1
v_call: TRBV15
cdr3_aa: CATSRDYPRGQDNEQFF
cdr3_nt: TGTGCCACCAGCAGAGATTATCCCCGGGGGCAGGACAATGAGCAGTTCTTC

d_call: NA
clone_size: NA
j_call: TRBJ2-1
v_call: TRBV12-5
cdr3_aa: CASGLGNEQFF
cdr3_nt: TGTGCTAGTGGTTTGGGTAATGAGCAGTTCTTC

d_call: TRBD1
clone_size: NA
j_call: TRBJ1-2
v_call: TRBV18
cdr3_aa: CASSGQDRYGYTF
cdr3_nt: TGTGCCAGCTCCGGACAGGACCGCTATGGCTACACCTTC

d_call: TRBD2
clone_size: once
j_call: TRBJ2-3
v_call: TRBV7-2
cdr3_aa: CASAGLGFTDTQYF
cdr3_nt: TGTGCCAGCGCAGGACTAGGCTTCACAGATACGCAGTATTTT

d_call: NA
clone_size: NA
j_call: TRBJ1-1
v_call: TRBV6-1
cdr3_aa: CASSEALPYYRNLRPEAFF
cdr3_nt: TGTGCCAGCAGTGAAGCCTTGCCCTATTACAGGAACCTGAGGCCTGAAGCTTTCTTT

d_call: TRBD2
clone_size: once
j_call: TRBJ2-1
v_call: TRBV2
cdr3_aa: CASNKVLGTTLNEQFF
cdr3_nt: TGTGCCAGCAATAAGGTATTAGGGACTACCCTCAATGAGCAGTTCTTC

d_call: NA
clone_size: NA
j_call: TRBJ1-1
v_call: TRBV13
cdr3_aa: CASSLMQGKMNTEAFF
cdr3_nt: TGTGCCAGCAGCTTGATGCAGGGGAAGATGAACACTGAAGCTTTCTTT

d_call: TRBD2
clone_size: NA
j_call: TRBJ2-1
v_call: TRBV4-3
cdr3_aa: CASSPRVAGGNEQFF
cdr3_nt: TGCGCCAGCAGCCCCCGGGTAGCGGGAGGGAATGAGCAGTTCTTC

d_call: NA
clone_size: few
j_call: TRBJ1-4
v_call: TRBV10-2
cdr3_aa: CATQSGVATNEKLFF
cdr3_nt: TGCGCCACCCAATCCGGCGTAGCAACTAATGAAAAACTGTTTTTT

d_call: NA
clone_size: NA
j_call: TRBJ1-6
v_call: TRBV6-5
cdr3_aa: CASSYRDSNSPLHF
cdr3_nt: TGTGCCAGCAGTTATCGGGATTCCAATTCACCCCTCCACTTT

d_call: NA
clone_size: once
j_call: TRBJ1-1
v_call: TRBV15
cdr3_aa: CATSRGETYTEAFF
cdr3_nt: TGTGCCACCAGCAGAGGGGAGACATACACTGAAGCTTTCTTT

d_call: TRBD2
clone_size: once
j_call: TRBJ2-3
v_call: TRBV6-1
cdr3_aa: CASGGLATDTQYF
cdr3_nt: TGTGCCAGCGGGGGACTAGCAACAGATACGCAGTATTTT

d_call: NA
clone_size: NA
j_call: TRBJ2-1
v_call: TRBV4-1
cdr3_aa: CASSQEGFRDFYNEQFF
cdr3_nt: TGCGCCAGCAGCCAAGAGGGATTCCGGGACTTCTACAATGAGCAGTTCTTC

d_call: TRBD1
clone_size: NA
j_call: TRBJ1-5
v_call: TRBV28
cdr3_aa: CASSGQGADQPQHF
cdr3_nt: TGTGCCAGCAGTGGGCAGGGGGCCGATCAGCCCCAGCATTTT

d_call: NA
clone_size: NA
j_call: TRBJ1-2
v_call: TRBV2
cdr3_aa: CASSDSGTGYTF
cdr3_nt: TGTGCCAGCAGTGATAGTGGGACTGGCTACACCTTC

d_call: TRBD1
clone_size: NA
j_call: TRBJ1-2
v_call: TRBV6-5
cdr3_aa: CASSSGQGGVGYTF
cdr3_nt: TGTGCCAGCAGTTCCGGACAGGGAGGTGTAGGCTACACCTTC

d_call: TRBD2
clone_size: NA
j_call: TRBJ2-1
v_call: TRBV5-1
cdr3_aa: CASSLRPTSGTYSYNEQFF
cdr3_nt: TGCGCCAGCAGCCTGCGTCCGACTAGCGGGACGTACTCCTACAATGAGCAGTTCTTC

d_call: NA
clone_size: NA
j_call: TRBJ2-2
v_call: TRBV25-1
cdr3_aa: CASSEYRGNTGELFF
cdr3_nt: TGTGCCAGCAGTGAATACAGGGGCAACACCGGGGAGCTGTTTTTT

d_call: TRBD2
clone_size: NA
j_call: TRBJ2-1
v_call: TRBV29-1
cdr3_aa: CSGRSGGPGNEQFF
cdr3_nt: TGCAGCGGGCGGAGCGGGGGGCCGGGGAATGAGCAGTTCTTC

d_call: NA
clone_size: NA
j_call: TRBJ2-1
v_call: TRBV14
cdr3_aa: CASSLFYGPTLGNEQFF
cdr3_nt: TGTGCCAGCAGCCTATTTTACGGCCCGACCCTGGGCAATGAGCAGTTCTTC

d_call: TRBD1
clone_size: NA
j_call: TRBJ2-5
v_call: TRBV5-1
cdr3_aa: CASSEAGTGGSETQYF
cdr3_nt: TGCGCCAGCAGCGAGGCCGGGACAGGGGGCTCAGAGACCCAGTACTTC

d_call: NA
clone_size: once
j_call: TRBJ2-6
v_call: TRBV5-1
cdr3_aa: CASSLTGMTTSGANVLTF
cdr3_nt: TGCGCCAGCAGCCTCACGGGCATGACAACCTCTGGGGCCAACGTCCTGACTTTC

d_call: NA
clone_size: NA
j_call: TRBJ2-7
v_call: TRBV18
cdr3_aa: CASSPPTGGTYEQYF
cdr3_nt: TGTGCCAGCTCACCACCGACCGGCGGGACCTACGAGCAGTACTTC

d_call: TRBD2
clone_size: NA
j_call: TRBJ2-3
v_call: TRBV12-5
cdr3_aa: CASGWSGTSSPDTQYF
cdr3_nt: TGTGCTAGTGGTTGGTCCGGGACTAGTTCGCCAGATACGCAGTATTTT

d_call: TRBD2
clone_size: once
j_call: TRBJ2-3
v_call: TRBV5-1
cdr3_aa: CASSLGGLAGGRGDTQYF
cdr3_nt: TGCGCCAGCAGCTTGGGAGGACTAGCGGGGGGCCGGGGAGATACGCAGTATTTT

d_call: TRBD2
clone_size: NA
j_call: TRBJ2-2
v_call: TRBV7-2
cdr3_aa: CASSPRARSGTTGELFF
cdr3_nt: TGTGCCAGCAGCCCGAGGGCCCGTAGCGGGACCACCGGGGAGCTGTTTTTT

d_call: NA
clone_size: NA
j_call: TRBJ2-2
v_call: TRBV5-1
cdr3_aa: CASSDRGNFDTGELFF
cdr3_nt: TGCGCCAGCAGCGATAGGGGAAATTTTGATACCGGGGAGCTGTTTTTT

d_call: TRBD2
clone_size: NA
j_call: TRBJ2-2
v_call: TRBV19
cdr3_aa: CASRGAGDLTGELFF
cdr3_nt: TGTGCCAGTAGAGGAGCGGGAGATCTCACCGGGGAGCTGTTTTTT

d_call: TRBD2
clone_size: NA
j_call: TRBJ2-2
v_call: TRBV15
cdr3_aa: CATSRETSYTGELFF
cdr3_nt: TGTGCCACCAGCAGAGAGACTAGCTACACCGGGGAGCTGTTTTTT

d_call: TRBD2
clone_size: NA
j_call: TRBJ2-2
v_call: TRBV5-4
cdr3_aa: CASSQPGLAGRQNTGELFF
cdr3_nt: TGTGCCAGCAGCCAACCGGGACTAGCGGGTCGACAGAACACCGGGGAGCTGTTTTTT

d_call: NA
clone_size: NA
j_call: TRBJ2-7
v_call: TRBV7-2
cdr3_aa: CASSLAISREQYF
cdr3_nt: TGTGCCAGCAGCTTAGCTATCTCTCGCGAGCAGTACTTC

d_call: NA
clone_size: NA
j_call: TRBJ1-2
v_call: TRBV19
cdr3_aa: CASSEETGGYTF
cdr3_nt: TGTGCCAGTAGTGAGGAGACGGGTGGCTACACCTTC

d_call: NA
clone_size: NA
j_call: TRBJ2-7
v_call: TRBV27
cdr3_aa: CASSLRGFDYEQYF
cdr3_nt: TGTGCCAGCAGTTTACGGGGCTTTGATTACGAGCAGTACTTC

d_call: NA
clone_size: NA
j_call: TRBJ1-4
v_call: TRBV18
cdr3_aa: CASSEQREKLFF
cdr3_nt: TGTGCCAGCTCCGAACAGAGGGAAAAACTGTTTTTT

d_call: TRBD2
clone_size: NA
j_call: TRBJ2-3
v_call: TRBV5-1
cdr3_aa: CASSLGGTSGPGYTDTQYF
cdr3_nt: TGCGCCAGCAGCTTGGGGGGGACTAGCGGGCCGGGTTACACAGATACGCAGTATTTT

d_call: NA
clone_size: NA
j_call: TRBJ2-1
v_call: TRBV20-1
cdr3_aa: CSASGRAAWFF
cdr3_nt: TGCAGTGCTAGCGGGCGGGCGGCCTGGTTCTTC